This TCR beta chain emerged from a study of identifying expanded T cells in peripheral blood. Collection occurred without any documented infections or immune events in donors. Whole-study findings and limits: Technical replicates showed roughly 1.2 changed clones; around 2 weeks 15 to 20; four weeks 19. Approximately two-week clone count variance significantly increased as total template count grew.

In regard to this clone: Its antigen is undetermined.

Clones were read by immunoSEQ multiplex PCR, and TCRdb kept only the in-frame ones, dropping some. The sample has some 100,000 clones; about 88% are singletons. The V gene's germline CDR1 is MNHEY and CDR2 SVGAGI. The J segment lost 4 bases and the V segment lost 4 bases, leaving 4 bases of the junction unmatched. The CDR3 is made up of 15 amino acids. The origin of this receptor is a person aged 18-70 years in good health. The specimen sequenced was blood. The chain couples TRBV6-5 to TRBJ1-2; TRBD1 matches at 12 bases. This CDR3 is CASSSGTGGTYGYTF. The CDR3 DNA reads as TGTGCCAGCAGTTCCGGGACAGGGGGCACCTATGGCTACACCTTC.